Reported below is one T cell receptor (beta chain). Which antigen it targets is not known. Qualities for individual bases were not recorded, and no much larger clone is one base off. Including the terminal cysteine and phenylalanine, the CDR3 comprises 16 residues. The kept DNA is CDR3 alone, 48 bases in frame from the first base. Sequences LNHNV (CDR1) and YYDKDF (CDR2) are obtained from the germline V gene (reference sequence). The trim is 1 base for V and 0 bases for J, with a gap of 12 bases between the germline ends. The data were obtained in a study of blood T cell repertoires in COVID-19 (dated by TCRdb to the early 2020s). Background for the entire study: Collaborator samples came from the United States, Italy and Spain and covered acute and convalescent phases of COVID-19. The material from the prospective study consisted of cDNA or gDNA derived from T cells, B-cell-depleted T cells, or PBMCs. The dataset comprised deeply sampled blood TCRbeta repertoires from subjects exposed to, actively infected with, or recovered from COVID-19. The repertoires were released in a freely available public database intended as a resource for research on the immune response to SARS-CoV-2. Samples were obtained from the ongoing ImmuneRACE study (first 160 participants) and from 1,254 subjects provided by 6 global collaborators. The sample metadata nearly always contained a de-identified subject ID, COVID-19 status, age in years and sex. Where available, HLA class I and class II types were taken from metadata supplied by the sample provider and were not determined by assay-based typing. What the work shows at the level of the full study, not this receptor alone: The quantity of clinical and demographic metadata differed by source and by participant and was supplied without curation.

One collaborating source in Seattle enrolled patients during active infection and followed them longitudinally through the course of disease. Collaborating institutions collected whole blood in K2EDTA tubes following their own protocols. For TCRbeta analysis, collaborators shipped samples as frozen whole blood, isolated PBMCs, or DNA extracted from either of those sample types. TCRbeta CDR3 regions were amplified from genomic DNA using the immunoSEQ Assay, a bias-controlled multiplex PCR. Turning to the authors' computational methods: Within the assay, amplification of reference gene primers was used to estimate how many nucleated cells each sample contained. Sequence reads were collapsed and filtered to measure the absolute abundance of every unique TCRbeta CDR3 rearrangement. Productive Simpson clonality was computed per sample as the square root of Simpson's diversity index over productive rearrangements. TCRdb limited this immuneACCESS table to in-frame rearrangements with V and J called. A share of clones is missing; checked studies link under half to unresolved V genes, and the rest is unexplained. V and J calls and clone size are copied from that table; D and trimming were computed from the DNA. The sample profile shows about 58,000 clones; 70% to 90% of them were found once. Together, the top ten hold around a third of the sample.

The receptor chain draws on TRBV15 and TRBJ1-2; the D segment could be TRBD1, given 6 matching bases. The origin of this receptor is a man aged 60-69 years with COVID-19, enrolled during active disease. Sequenced sample: peripheral blood. The DNA sequence reads TGTGCCACCAGCAGAGTTGGACAGCAATCTAACTATGGCTACACCTTC. The encoded protein is CATSRVGQQSNYGYTF.